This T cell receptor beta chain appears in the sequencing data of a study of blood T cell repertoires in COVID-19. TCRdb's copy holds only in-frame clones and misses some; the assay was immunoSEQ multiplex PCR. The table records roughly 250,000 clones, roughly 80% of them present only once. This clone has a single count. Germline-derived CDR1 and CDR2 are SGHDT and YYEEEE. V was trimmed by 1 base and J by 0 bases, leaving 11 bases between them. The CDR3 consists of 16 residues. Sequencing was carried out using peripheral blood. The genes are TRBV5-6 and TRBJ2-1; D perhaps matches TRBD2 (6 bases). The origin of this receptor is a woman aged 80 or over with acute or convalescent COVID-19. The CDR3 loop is CASSLNGGSSYNEQFF. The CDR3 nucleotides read TGTGCCAGCAGCTTGAACGGGGGAAGCTCCTACAATGAGCAGTTCTTC.